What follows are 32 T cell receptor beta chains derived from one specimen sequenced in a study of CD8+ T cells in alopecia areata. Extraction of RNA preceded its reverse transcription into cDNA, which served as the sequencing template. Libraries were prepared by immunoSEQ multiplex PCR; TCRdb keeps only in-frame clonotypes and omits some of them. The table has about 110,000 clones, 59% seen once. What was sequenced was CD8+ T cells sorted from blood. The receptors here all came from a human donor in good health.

CDR3 nucleotides: TGTGCCAGCAGCTTAGCTACAGGGGAGCCGGAAGCTTTCTTT. Protein product: CASSLATGEPEAFF. The chain links TRBV7-6 to TRBJ1-1; 7 bases align to TRBD1. Germline assignment: CDR1 SGHVS and CDR2 FNYEAQ. Losses at the gene ends were 0 bases for V and 8 bases for J; bases not matched to a gene: 6. The CDR3 spans 14 residues.

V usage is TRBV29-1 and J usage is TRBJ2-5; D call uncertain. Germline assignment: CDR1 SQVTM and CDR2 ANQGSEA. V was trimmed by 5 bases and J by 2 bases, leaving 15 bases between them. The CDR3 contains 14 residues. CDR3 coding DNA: TGCAGCGTTCGAGATGGTCTAAGACAAGAGACCCAGTACTTC. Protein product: CSVRDGLRQETQYF.

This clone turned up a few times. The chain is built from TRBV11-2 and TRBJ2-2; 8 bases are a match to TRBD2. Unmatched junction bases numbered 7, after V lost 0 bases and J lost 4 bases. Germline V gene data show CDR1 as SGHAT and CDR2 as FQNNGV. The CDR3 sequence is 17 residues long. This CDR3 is CASSLEPGLVGTGELFF. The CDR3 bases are TGTGCCAGCAGCTTAGAACCGGGACTAGTGGGCACCGGGGAGCTGTTTTTT.

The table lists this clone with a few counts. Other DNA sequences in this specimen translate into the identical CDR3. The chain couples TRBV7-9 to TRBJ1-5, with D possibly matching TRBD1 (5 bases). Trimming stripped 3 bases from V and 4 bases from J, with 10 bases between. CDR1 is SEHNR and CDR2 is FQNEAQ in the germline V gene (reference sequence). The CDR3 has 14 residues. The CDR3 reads CASSLGQTNQPQHF. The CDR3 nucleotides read TGTGCCAGCAGCTTGGGGCAGACAAATCAGCCCCAGCATTTT.

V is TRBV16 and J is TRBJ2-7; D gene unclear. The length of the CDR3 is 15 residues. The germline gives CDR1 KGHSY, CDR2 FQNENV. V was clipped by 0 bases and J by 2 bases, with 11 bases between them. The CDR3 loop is CASSQSAAFTYEQYF. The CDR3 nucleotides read TGTGCCAGCAGCCAATCGGCAGCGTTCACCTACGAGCAGTACTTC.

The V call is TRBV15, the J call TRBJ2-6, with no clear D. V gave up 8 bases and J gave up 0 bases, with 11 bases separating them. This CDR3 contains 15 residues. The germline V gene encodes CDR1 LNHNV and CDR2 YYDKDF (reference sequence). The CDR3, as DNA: TGTGCCACCTCCTTTGTCAGCTCTGGGGCCAACGTCCTGACTTTC. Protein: CATSFVSSGANVLTF.

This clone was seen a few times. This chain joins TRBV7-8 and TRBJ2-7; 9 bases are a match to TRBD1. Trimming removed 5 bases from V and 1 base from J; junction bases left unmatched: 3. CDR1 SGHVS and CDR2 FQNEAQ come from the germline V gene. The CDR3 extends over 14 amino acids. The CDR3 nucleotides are TGTGCCAGCAGCCCCGGGACAGGGTCCTACGAGCAGTACTTC. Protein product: CASSPGTGSYEQYF.

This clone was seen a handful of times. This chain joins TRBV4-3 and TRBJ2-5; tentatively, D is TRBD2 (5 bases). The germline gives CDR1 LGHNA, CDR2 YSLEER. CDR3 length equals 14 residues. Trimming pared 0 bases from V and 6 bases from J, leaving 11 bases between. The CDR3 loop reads CASSQDFRGKTQYF. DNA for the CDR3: TGCGCCAGCAGCCAAGATTTCCGGGGAAAGACCCAGTACTTC.

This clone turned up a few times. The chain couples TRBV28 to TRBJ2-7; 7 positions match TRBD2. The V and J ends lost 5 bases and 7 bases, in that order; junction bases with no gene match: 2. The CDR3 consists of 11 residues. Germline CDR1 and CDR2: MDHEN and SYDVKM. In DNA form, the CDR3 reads TGTGCCAGCAGTCGAGCGGGGGAGCAGTACTTC. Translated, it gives CASSRAGEQYF. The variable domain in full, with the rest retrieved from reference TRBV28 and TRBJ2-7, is DVKVTQSSRYLVKRTGEKVFLECVQDMDHENMFWYRQDPGLGLRLIYFSYDVKMKEKGDIPEGYSVSREKKERFSLILESASTNQTSMYLCASSRAGEQYFGPGTRLTVT.

The CDR3 spells CASSMTGDNEQFF. CDR3 nucleotide sequence: TGTGCCAGCAGCATGACAGGGGACAATGAGCAGTTCTTC. This chain joins TRBV9 and TRBJ2-1, with 8 bases that match TRBD1. V shed 4 bases and J 5 bases; nucleotides not matched to a gene: 2. The CDR3 sequence is 13 residues long. Germline values: CDR1 SGDLS, CDR2 YYNGEE.

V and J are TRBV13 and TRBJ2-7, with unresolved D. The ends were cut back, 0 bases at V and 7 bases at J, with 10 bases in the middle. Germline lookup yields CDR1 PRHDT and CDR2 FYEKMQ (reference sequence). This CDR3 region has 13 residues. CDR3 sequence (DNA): TGTGCCAGCAGCTTAGGCCGCCGCCAAGAGCAGTACTTC. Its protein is CASSLGRRQEQYF.

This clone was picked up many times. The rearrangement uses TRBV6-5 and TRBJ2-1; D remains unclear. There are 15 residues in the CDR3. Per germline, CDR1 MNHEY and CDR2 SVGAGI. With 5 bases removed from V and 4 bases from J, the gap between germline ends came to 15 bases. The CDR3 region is CASSPSPTPYNEQFF. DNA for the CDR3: TGTGCCAGCAGTCCCTCACCGACCCCTTACAATGAGCAGTTCTTC.

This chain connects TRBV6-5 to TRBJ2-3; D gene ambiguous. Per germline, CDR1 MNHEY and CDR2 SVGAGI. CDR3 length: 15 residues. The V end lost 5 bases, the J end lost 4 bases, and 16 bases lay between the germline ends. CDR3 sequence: CASSTGDSGPDTQYF. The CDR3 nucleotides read TGTGCCAGCAGTACCGGCGATTCTGGGCCAGATACGCAGTATTTT.

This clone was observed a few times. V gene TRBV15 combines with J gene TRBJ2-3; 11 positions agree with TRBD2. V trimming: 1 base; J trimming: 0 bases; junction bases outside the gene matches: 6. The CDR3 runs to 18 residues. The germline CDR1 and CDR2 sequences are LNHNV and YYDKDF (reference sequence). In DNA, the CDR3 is TGTGCCACCAGCAGAGTGGGCACTAGCGGGGGCAGCACAGATACGCAGTATTTT. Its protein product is CATSRVGTSGGSTDTQYF.

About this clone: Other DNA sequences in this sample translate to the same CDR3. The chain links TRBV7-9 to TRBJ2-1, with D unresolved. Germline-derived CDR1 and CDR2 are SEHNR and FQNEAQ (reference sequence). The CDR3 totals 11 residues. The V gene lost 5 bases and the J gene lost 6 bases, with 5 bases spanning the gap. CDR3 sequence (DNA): TGTGCCAGCAGCCTGACCAATGAGCAGTTCTTC. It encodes CASSLTNEQFF.

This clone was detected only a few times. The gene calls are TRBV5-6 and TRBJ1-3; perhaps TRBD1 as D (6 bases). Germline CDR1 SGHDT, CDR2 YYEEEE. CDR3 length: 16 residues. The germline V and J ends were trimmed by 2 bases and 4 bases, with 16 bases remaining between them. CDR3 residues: CASSFYRVWPGNTIYF. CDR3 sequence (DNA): TGTGCCAGCAGCTTTTACAGGGTCTGGCCCGGAAACACCATATATTTT.

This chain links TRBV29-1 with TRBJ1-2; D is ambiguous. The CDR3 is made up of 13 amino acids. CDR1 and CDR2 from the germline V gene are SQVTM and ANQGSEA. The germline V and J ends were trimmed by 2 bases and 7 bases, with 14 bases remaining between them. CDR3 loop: CSVERAPPIGYTF. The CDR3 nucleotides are TGCAGCGTTGAACGGGCCCCCCCCATTGGCTACACCTTC.

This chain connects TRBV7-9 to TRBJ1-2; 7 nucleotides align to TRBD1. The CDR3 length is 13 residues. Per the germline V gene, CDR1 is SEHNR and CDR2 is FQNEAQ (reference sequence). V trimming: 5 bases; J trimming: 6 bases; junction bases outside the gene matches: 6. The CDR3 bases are TGTGCCAGCAGCCCGGGACAGACCCATGGCTACACCTTC. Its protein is CASSPGQTHGYTF.

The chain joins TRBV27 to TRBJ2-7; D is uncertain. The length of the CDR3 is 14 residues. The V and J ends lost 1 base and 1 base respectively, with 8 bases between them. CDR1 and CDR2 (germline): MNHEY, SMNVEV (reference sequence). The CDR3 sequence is CASSLYPLSYEQYF. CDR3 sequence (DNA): TGTGCCAGCAGTTTATACCCCCTTTCCTACGAGCAGTACTTC.

The CDR3 DNA sequence: TGTGCCAGCAGCCAAGTCGGGGGAGATACGCAGTATTTT. This encodes CASSQVGGDTQYF. The rearrangement joins TRBV14 to TRBJ2-3; a possible D gene is TRBD2 (6 bases). V was clipped by 1 base and J by 5 bases, with 7 bases between them. The CDR3 loop spans 13 amino acids. Germline V gives CDR1 SGHDN, CDR2 FVKESK.

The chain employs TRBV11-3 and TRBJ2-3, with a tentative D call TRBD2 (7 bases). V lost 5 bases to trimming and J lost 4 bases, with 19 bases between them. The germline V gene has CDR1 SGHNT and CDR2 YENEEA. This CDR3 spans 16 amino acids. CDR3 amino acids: CASSLGHGGQADTQYF. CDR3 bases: TGTGCCAGCAGCCTCGGCCACGGGGGGCAGGCAGATACGCAGTATTTT.

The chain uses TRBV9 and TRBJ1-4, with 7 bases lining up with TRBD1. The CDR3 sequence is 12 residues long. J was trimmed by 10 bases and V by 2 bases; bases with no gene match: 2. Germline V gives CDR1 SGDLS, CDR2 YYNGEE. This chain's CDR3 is CASSVSGGKLFF. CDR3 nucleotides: TGTGCCAGCAGCGTTTCAGGGGGAAAACTGTTTTTT.

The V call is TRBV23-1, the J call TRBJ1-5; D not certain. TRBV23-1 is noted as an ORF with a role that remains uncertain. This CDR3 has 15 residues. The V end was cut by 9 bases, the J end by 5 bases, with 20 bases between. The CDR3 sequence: CARTLREDRDQPQHF. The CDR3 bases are TGCGCCAGAACCCTACGGGAGGACCGGGATCAGCCCCAGCATTTT.

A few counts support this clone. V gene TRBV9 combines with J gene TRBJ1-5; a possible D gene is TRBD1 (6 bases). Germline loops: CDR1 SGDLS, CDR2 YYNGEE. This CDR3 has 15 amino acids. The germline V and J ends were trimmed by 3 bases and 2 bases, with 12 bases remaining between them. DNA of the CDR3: TGTGCCAGCAGCGACGGGGCAGGGGGCAATCAGCCCCAGCATTTT. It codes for CASSDGAGGNQPQHF.

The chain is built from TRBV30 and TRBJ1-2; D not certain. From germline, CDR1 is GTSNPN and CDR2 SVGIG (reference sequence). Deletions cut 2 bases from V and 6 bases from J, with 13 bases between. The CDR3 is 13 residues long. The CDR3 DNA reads TGTGCCTGGAGTCAGTCACCGATCGATGGCTACACCTTC. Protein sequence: CAWSQSPIDGYTF.

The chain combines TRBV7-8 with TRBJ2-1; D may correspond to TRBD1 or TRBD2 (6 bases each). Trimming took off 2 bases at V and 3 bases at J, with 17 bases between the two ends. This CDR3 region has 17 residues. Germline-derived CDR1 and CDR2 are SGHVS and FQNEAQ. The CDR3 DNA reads TGTGCCAGCAGCTTATCCTCCGGGGGCCGCCTCTACAATGAGCAGTTCTTC. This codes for CASSLSSGGRLYNEQFF.

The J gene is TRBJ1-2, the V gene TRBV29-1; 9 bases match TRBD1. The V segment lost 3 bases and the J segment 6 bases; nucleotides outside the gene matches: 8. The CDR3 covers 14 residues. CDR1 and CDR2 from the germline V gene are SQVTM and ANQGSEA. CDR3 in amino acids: CSVETRGQGHGYTF. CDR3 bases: TGCAGCGTTGAGACTCGGGGACAGGGCCATGGCTACACCTTC.

CDR3 in DNA: TGTGCCAGCAGCTTAGTCGGGGAGACGGCCTATGGCTACACCTTC. It specifies CASSLVGETAYGYTF. This sequence joins TRBV7-9 and TRBJ1-2; D remains unclear. Germline-derived CDR1 and CDR2 are SEHNR and FQNEAQ (reference sequence). V lost 1 base and J 4 bases, leaving 13 bases between the germline ends. The CDR3 sequence is 15 residues long.

The CDR3 nucleotides read TGTGCCAGCAGCTCCGGGTGGGCCGGGGAGCTGTTTTTT. Translating it yields CASSSGWAGELFF. The V call is TRBV11-1, the J call TRBJ2-2; D remains unclear. Per germline, CDR1 SGHAT and CDR2 FQDESV (reference sequence). This CDR3 is 13 amino acids long. Trimming removed 4 bases from V and 6 bases from J, with 9 bases in between.

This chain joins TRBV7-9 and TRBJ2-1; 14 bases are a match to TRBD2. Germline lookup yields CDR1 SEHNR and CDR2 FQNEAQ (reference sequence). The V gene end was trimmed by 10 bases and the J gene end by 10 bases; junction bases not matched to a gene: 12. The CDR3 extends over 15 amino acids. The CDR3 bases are TGTGCCAACGATCGGACTAGCGGGGGGTCGAACGAGCAGTTCTTC. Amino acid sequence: CANDRTSGGSNEQFF.

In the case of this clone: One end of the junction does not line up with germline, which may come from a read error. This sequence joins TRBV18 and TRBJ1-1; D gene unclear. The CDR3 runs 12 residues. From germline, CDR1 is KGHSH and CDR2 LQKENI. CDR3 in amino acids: CASSQDIAEAFF. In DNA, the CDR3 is TGTGCCAGCTCACAAGACATTGCTGAGGCTTTCTTT.

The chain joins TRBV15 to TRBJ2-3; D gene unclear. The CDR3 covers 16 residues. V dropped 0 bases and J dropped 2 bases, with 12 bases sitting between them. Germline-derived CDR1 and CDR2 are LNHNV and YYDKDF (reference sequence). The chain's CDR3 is CATSRDRNTYTDTQYF. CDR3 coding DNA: TGTGCCACCAGCAGAGATAGGAACACCTACACAGATACGCAGTATTTT.